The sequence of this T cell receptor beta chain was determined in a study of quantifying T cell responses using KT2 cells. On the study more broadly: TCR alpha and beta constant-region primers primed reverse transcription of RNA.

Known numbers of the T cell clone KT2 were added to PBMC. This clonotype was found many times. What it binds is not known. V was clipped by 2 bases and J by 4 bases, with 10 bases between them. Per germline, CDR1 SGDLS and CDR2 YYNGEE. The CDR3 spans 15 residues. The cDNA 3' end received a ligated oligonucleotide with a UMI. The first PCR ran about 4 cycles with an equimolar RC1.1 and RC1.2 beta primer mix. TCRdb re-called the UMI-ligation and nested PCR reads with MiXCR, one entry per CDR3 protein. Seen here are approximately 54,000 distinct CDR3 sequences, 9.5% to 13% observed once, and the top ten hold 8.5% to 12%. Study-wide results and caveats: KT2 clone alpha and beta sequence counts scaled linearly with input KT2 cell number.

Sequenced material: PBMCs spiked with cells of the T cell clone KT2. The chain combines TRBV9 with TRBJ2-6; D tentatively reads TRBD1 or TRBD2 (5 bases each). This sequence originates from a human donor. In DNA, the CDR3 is TGTGCCAGCAGCGTGGGGGATTCCGGGGCCAACGTCCTGACTTTC. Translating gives CASSVGDSGANVLTF.